The rows below give T cell receptor beta chains drawn from one sample of a study of CD8 T cells in ankylosing spondylitis. TCRdb reprocessed the 5' RACE reads with MiXCR, giving one entry per CDR3 protein. The data show around 120,000 distinct CDR3 sequences, about a tenth seen once. Sequencing was carried out using blood, either unsorted or a sorted T cell fraction (not recorded which). Receptor source: a male donor with ankylosing spondylitis or in good health (not recorded which). CDR3s include the opening cysteine and the closing phenylalanine or tryptophan. A D gene is named only where the DNA matches it firmly. The size of a clone is reported for some rows only, either as once, few or many, or as a class for expanded clones.

cdr3_nt,cdr3_aa,d_call,clone_size,v_call,j_call
TGCAGCGCAGACAGCTTGTATGGCTACACCTTC,CSADSLYGYTF,NA,many,TRBV29-1,TRBJ1-2
TGTGCCAGCAGTTACGGCGGGGGGCGCGAAGAGACCCAGTACTTC,CASSYGGGREETQYF,TRBD2,few,TRBV6-5,TRBJ2-5
TGTGCCAGCAGTTACTCGATGGTGGGGGCCACCCAAGAGACCCAGTACTTC,CASSYSMVGATQETQYF,NA,NA,TRBV6-2/TRBV6-3,TRBJ2-5
TGTGCCAGCACCCTAGTATTGGGGAACACCGGGGAGCTGTTTTTT,CASTLVLGNTGELFF,NA,many,TRBV12-3/TRBV12-4,TRBJ2-2
TGTGCCAGCAGTGAAGAGCTCACTGAGCAGTTCTTC,CASSEELTEQFF,NA,few,TRBV2,TRBJ2-1
TGTGCCAGCAGGCCGGACGGATACACTGAAGCTTTCTTT,CASRPDGYTEAFF,NA,many,TRBV7-9,TRBJ1-1
TGTGCCAGCAGCCCCAGACAGGGTAGGTCCGAGCAGTACTTC,CASSPRQGRSEQYF,TRBD1,many,TRBV9,TRBJ2-7
TGTGCCAGCAGCTCGACTAGCGGCGTGATCAATGAGCAGTTCTTC,CASSSTSGVINEQFF,TRBD2,many,TRBV12-3/TRBV12-4,TRBJ2-1
TGCAGTGCTATAACGGGAGGTCAGCCCCAGCATTTT,CSAITGGQPQHF,NA,many,TRBV20-1,TRBJ1-5
TGCAGCGTTGGAGGGACACGAACTTATGGCTACACCTTC,CSVGGTRTYGYTF,NA,many,TRBV29-1,TRBJ1-2
TGTGCCAGCAGCTTTTTCGGGACTGCTAGCTCTGGGGCCAACGTCCTGACTTTC,CASSFFGTASSGANVLTF,NA,many,TRBV5-6,TRBJ2-6
TGCGCCAGCAGCCCCGGGACAGCCAGTGGTCGGCCACAGTTCTTC,CASSPGTASGRPQFF,TRBD1,few,TRBV4-3,TRBJ2-1
TGTGCCAGCAGCTTAGACAGGGATAGCAATCAGCCCCAGCATTTT,CASSLDRDSNQPQHF,NA,many,TRBV7-2,TRBJ1-5
TGTGCCAGCAGTTTAGCGCAGGGGAGGCAGTATTTT,CASSLAQGRQYF,NA,few,TRBV27,TRBJ2-3
TGTGCCAGCAGCCCTCCGGGACTAGCGGGTGAAGAGACCCAGTACTTC,CASSPPGLAGEETQYF,TRBD2,NA,TRBV7-3,TRBJ2-5
TGTGCCAGCAGCCAAGAAGGGGGCGGCTACAATGAGCAGTTCTTC,CASSQEGGGYNEQFF,TRBD1,many,TRBV14,TRBJ2-1
TGTGCCAGCAGCTTAGGGTCGGGCTCTGGGGCCAACGTCCTGACTTTC,CASSLGSGSGANVLTF,NA,many,TRBV7-2,TRBJ2-6
TGTGCCAGCAGTGTTCAAGGCATTCAGTACTTC,CASSVQGIQYF,NA,NA,TRBV2,TRBJ2-4
TGTGCCAGTAGTACAGGGTGGAGAGAGACCCAGTACTTC,CASSTGWRETQYF,NA,many,TRBV19,TRBJ2-5
TGTGCCAGCAGCCTCGGTGGACTAGCGGGAGGGCCGCGGGATACGCAGTATTTT,CASSLGGLAGGPRDTQYF,TRBD2,few,TRBV3-1,TRBJ2-3
TGCAGTGCTAGAGATAAGAGACTAGCGGGAGGGTACGAGCAGTACTTC,CSARDKRLAGGYEQYF,TRBD2,NA,TRBV20-1,TRBJ2-7
TGCGCCAGCAGCCAAGTCGGCAGGCGCGACGAGCAGTACTTC,CASSQVGRRDEQYF,NA,many,TRBV4-1,TRBJ2-7
TGCAGTGCTTCCGCGGGACGTGGGTTCTTC,CSASAGRGFF,NA,many,TRBV20-1,TRBJ2-1
TGCAGTGCTAGAGATCTAGCGGGAGTATCTTTGGATGAGCAGTTCTTC,CSARDLAGVSLDEQFF,TRBD2,many,TRBV20-1,TRBJ2-1
TGTGCCAGTTACAGCGGTTCTCAAGAGACCCAGTACTTC,CASYSGSQETQYF,NA,NA,TRBV12-3/TRBV12-4,TRBJ2-5
TGTGCCAGCCGAGCGTTAAGAAGAGCGGGAATCGACAATGAGCAGTTCTTC,CASRALRRAGIDNEQFF,TRBD2,NA,TRBV12-3/TRBV12-4,TRBJ2-1
TGTGCCAGCAGCTTAGGGCAGGGGCCTTCCTACGAGCAGTACTTC,CASSLGQGPSYEQYF,NA,NA,TRBV7-2,TRBJ2-7
TGTGCCTGGAGTAGGTCCGGGGCGAACACCGGGGAGCTGTTTTTT,CAWSRSGANTGELFF,NA,many,TRBV30,TRBJ2-2
TGCAGTGCCCAACGTGGACTAGCGGGAGCAGACAATGAGCAGTTCTTC,CSAQRGLAGADNEQFF,TRBD2,many,TRBV20-1,TRBJ2-1
TGCAGTACCGAAGGATCGACTAGCGGGATGGGGACCCAGTACTTC,CSTEGSTSGMGTQYF,TRBD2,many,TRBV20-1,TRBJ2-5
TGTGCCAGCAGCCCAGCTACAGGGAGACTCTACTATGGCTACACCTTC,CASSPATGRLYYGYTF,NA,NA,TRBV5-6,TRBJ1-2
TGTGCCAGCAGTTACGCCTACGAGCAGTACTTC,CASSYAYEQYF,NA,many,TRBV6-6,TRBJ2-7
TGCAGTGCTAGACCGGGCCAAAATTACGAGCAGTACTTC,CSARPGQNYEQYF,NA,many,TRBV20-1,TRBJ2-7
TGTGCCAGCAGTTACCCGAGTACGGGACGTATGACCTACGAGCAGTACTTC,CASSYPSTGRMTYEQYF,NA,NA,TRBV6-5,TRBJ2-7
TGCTGTGCTAGAGATAGGAGAGGGTTAGATAGCAATCAGCCCCAGCATTTT,CCARDRRGLDSNQPQHF,NA,NA,TRBV20-1,TRBJ1-5
TGTGCCAGTAGTACTTTGGGCAACCAAGCTTTCTTT,CASSTLGNQAFF,NA,many,TRBV19,TRBJ1-1
TGCAGTGCTAGTTCAGGGCCGGGTCAGCCCCAGCATTTT,CSASSGPGQPQHF,NA,NA,TRBV20-1,TRBJ1-5
TGCGCCAGCACTGGGGGGACAGAGATAAACACTGAAGCTTTCTTT,CASTGGTEINTEAFF,TRBD1,NA,TRBV5-1,TRBJ1-1
TGTGCCAGCAGTTTAGACGGGAGCTTAGCCAAAAACATTCAGTACTTC,CASSLDGSLAKNIQYF,NA,many,TRBV12-3/TRBV12-4,TRBJ2-4
TGTGCCTGGGATAGGGGGCGCGTAGAGACCCAGTACTTC,CAWDRGRVETQYF,TRBD1,NA,TRBV30,TRBJ2-5
TGTGCCAGCAGTGACCCGGGACAGCGTGGACATGATGGCTACACCTTC,CASSDPGQRGHDGYTF,TRBD1,many,TRBV12-3/TRBV12-4,TRBJ1-2
TGCGCCAGCAGCTATGGACAGCGCACAGATACGCAGTATTTT,CASSYGQRTDTQYF,NA,few,TRBV5-1,TRBJ2-3
TGTGCCAGCAGTGAAACGGCAGGGAAACTGTTTTTT,CASSETAGKLFF,NA,NA,TRBV2,TRBJ1-4
TGTGCCAGCAGTGAACGCAAGGGGTCGGTGGGAGACCTCTACGAGCAGTACTTC,CASSERKGSVGDLYEQYF,NA,few,TRBV25-1,TRBJ2-7
TGTGCCAGCAGTGGACCCGGGACTCTCGAGCAGTACTTC,CASSGPGTLEQYF,NA,NA,TRBV6-1,TRBJ2-7
TGTGCCAGCAGCCAACAGGGGGCGTTTCAGCCCCAGCATTTT,CASSQQGAFQPQHF,TRBD1,many,TRBV3-1,TRBJ1-5
TGTGCCAGCAGCCCCTTAGCGAGCAGTTACAATGAGCAGTTCTTC,CASSPLASSYNEQFF,NA,many,TRBV12-3/TRBV12-4,TRBJ2-1
TGCAGTGCCCCTGACAGGGCCAAAAACATTCAGTACTTC,CSAPDRAKNIQYF,NA,many,TRBV20-1,TRBJ2-4
TGCAGCGCCAGGGACACCGTAGACAATGAGCAGTTCTTC,CSARDTVDNEQFF,NA,many,TRBV29-1,TRBJ2-1
TGCGCCAGCAGCTTGACTAGCCGAATCAGCACAGATACGCAGTATTTT,CASSLTSRISTDTQYF,NA,NA,TRBV5-1,TRBJ2-3
TGCGCCAGCAGCCAAGAGTCTAGCGGGAGATACGAGCAGTACTTC,CASSQESSGRYEQYF,TRBD2,many,TRBV4-3,TRBJ2-7
TGCAGCGTTCAACGGGTCCGGGCGCAAGAGACCCAGTACTTC,CSVQRVRAQETQYF,NA,many,TRBV29-1,TRBJ2-5
TGCGCCAGCAGCTTGGTATGGTACGGGGAGCTGTTTTTT,CASSLVWYGELFF,NA,many,TRBV5-1,TRBJ2-2
TGTGCCAGCAGCTTAGCATGGAACACTGAAGCTTTCTTT,CASSLAWNTEAFF,NA,many,TRBV7-2,TRBJ1-1
TGTGCCAGCTCACCGGGACTAGTGAGAACCGGGGAGCTGTTTTTT,CASSPGLVRTGELFF,TRBD2,few,TRBV18,TRBJ2-2
TGCGCCAGCAGCTTATTCGGGACTGGCAATTTTCCCTACGAGCAGTACTTC,CASSLFGTGNFPYEQYF,NA,many,TRBV5-1,TRBJ2-7
TGTGCCAGCAGCCCCGCTAACACAGATACGCAGTATTTT,CASSPANTDTQYF,NA,few,TRBV3-1,TRBJ2-3